The rows below give T cell receptor beta chains drawn from one sample of a study of T-cell reconstitution after alpha-beta-depleted transplantation in children. TCRdb redid the calling of the PCR reads with MiXCR, one entry per CDR3 protein. The table shows about 500,000 distinct CDR3 sequences, with 32% occurring only once. The specimen comprised PBMCs from the stem cell graft donor, sampled from the stem cell graft. Every receptor here comes from a human donor who donated a stem cell graft to a child with aplastic anemia. CDR3s include the opening cysteine and the closing phenylalanine or tryptophan.

CDR3	V
CASSSSAQLTF	TRBV9
CASSRTQVPNQPQHF	TRBV18
CASSFRSGRQETQYF	TRBV12-3/TRBV12-4
CASSRGGFPNEKLFF	TRBV12-3/TRBV12-4
CSAKTGGGQPQHF	TRBV29-1
CSAIQGSMPYEQYF	TRBV29-1
CASSQDRNGWFSGNTIYF	TRBV4-3
CSARRGGRVGTDTQYF	TRBV20-1
CASSQDRGGEVGPQHF	TRBV3-1
CASRVRREADTQYF	TRBV6-1
CASSGTREKYF	TRBV5-6
CSARGGGRDYRPRAHEQYF	TRBV20-1
CASSPGDSSTLYYGYTF	TRBV5-5
CASSSGQRLSTDTQYF	TRBV5-4
CASSESGPEKLFF	TRBV25-1
CSVENTGAYEHYF	TRBV29-1
CSAGNPTSTDTQYF	TRBV20-1
CASSLSGTPPSAYEQYF	TRBV28
CASSPMGDSGNTIYF	TRBV18
CASSQDYGRVYQETQYF	TRBV4-3
CASSLGDRGVGYTF	TRBV5-4
CASSPPTRDYTF	TRBV5-1
CASSLSTGRNQPQHF	TRBV28
CASSLPGSEEKLFF	TRBV5-6
CASSYYGREGDEQFF	TRBV6-2/TRBV6-3
CASSPQAAGEGYTF	TRBV18
CAWNPGQGVSDTQYF	TRBV30
CSATGTAYEQYF	TRBV20-1
CASRRNVNTIYF	TRBV28
CASKKGGGPTYNEQFF	TRBV6-1
CASSLATSGPPFPYNEQFF	TRBV5-6
CAWSVGGYTGELFF	TRBV30
CASSSLPGRVEAFF	TRBV27
CASSLYSQNTEAFF	TRBV27
CSALPTGLAGGYNEQFF	TRBV29-1
CATSDPLLVNEQFF	TRBV24-1
CASSYGDWLASYNEQFF	TRBV6-5